Included here is one T cell receptor beta chain sequence, with context. Compared with the rest of its sample, this clonotype is hyperexpanded (1% or more). It lacks a known antigen. No base quality values were provided; no much bigger clone lies one nucleotide off. This entry belongs to a study of MAIT cells during Salmonella Paratyphi A infection (dated by TCRdb to about 2017). About the full investigation: Adult volunteers aged 18 to 60 ingested a single dose of 1-5x10^3 CFU of S. Paratyphi A strain NVGH308. Diagnosed volunteers received ciprofloxacin 500 mg twice daily for 14 days starting at diagnosis. Overall study results and their limits: More expansion or contraction among the top five MAIT clonotypes was shown in diagnosed volunteers than in healthy controls (approximately 0.53 versus 0.13), suggesting infection-driven repertoire reshaping. The availability of volunteer samples limited the sample sizes, but these sizes were considered adequate to detect differences between groups. Space occupied by over-represented MAIT clonotypes fell significantly from baseline to mid-infection (around 0.15 to 0.10), with no significant post-infection difference.

The time point label here, explained by the study, means: after infection, following antibiotic treatment. Circulating MAIT cell TCRbeta repertoires were profiled longitudinally in roughly 6 volunteers who developed enteric fever after controlled oral challenge with live Salmonella Paratyphi A. Every diagnosed volunteer provided MAIT cell samples at pre-infection, mid-infection and post-infection timepoints. A diagnosis of enteric fever was based on Paratyphi A bacteremia and/or a persistent fever above 38 degrees C that lasted longer than 12 hours. Diagnosis of infection in challenged volunteers occurred between day 4 and day 7 after challenge. Between roughly 5,000 and 11,000 MAIT cells per sample were sorted directly into RNAqueous-Micro lysis buffer for RNA extraction. Lymphoprep gradient centrifugation was used to isolate peripheral blood mononuclear cells from blood samples and leukocyte cones. Sorting was done on either a BD FACSAria Fusion or a BD FACSAria III sorter.

Library preparation used 5' RACE. TCRbeta was amplified in two PCR rounds using Phusion High-Fidelity polymerase, and the primers carried sample-specific barcodes. To build the TCRbeta libraries, template-switch cDNA synthesis was carried out using SMARTScribe reverse transcriptase along with a TRBC-specific primer. The barcoded samples were pooled and then prepared using the NEBNext Ultra DNA Library Prep Kit for Illumina. Sequencing of the libraries took place on an Illumina MiSeq using the MiSeq reagent kit v2, 300 cycles. Turning to the authors' computational methods: Jemultiplexer was used to demultiplex reads by barcode, and MiTCR with default parameters handled the alignment. VDJtools removed non-functional sequences, and clonotypes were defined by amino acid sequence, with clonotype frequencies based on assigned sequence reads. Clonal space homeostasis binned clonotypes by frequency as over-represented (0.05-1), large, medium and small. Using fastp at Q25 and MiXCR, TCRdb reprocessed the public reads and kept productive beta chains. Entries are consolidated by CDR3 protein sequence, retaining the most common genes and DNA. Clone size and V and J calls follow TCRdb, not the original study. The sample table holds roughly 560 distinct CDR3 sequences, of which 26% were seen once. The ten largest clones capture under 30% of the sample.

This TCR derives from a person between 18 and 75 years old who was deliberately infected with Salmonella Paratyphi A in a paratyphoid fever challenge study. Specimen: MAIT cells from blood, collected at the last sampling point of the challenge study.

The CDR3 has the sequence CSARDQLAGDTGELFF. The sequenced DNA: TGCAGTGCTAGAGATCAACTAGCGGGAGACACCGGGGAGCTGTTTTTT. This sequence uses TRBV20-1 and TRBJ2-2, and TRBD2 aligns with 11 junction nucleotides. The germline V and J ends show losses of 0 bases and 3 bases respectively, and no gene match explains 3 bases of the junction. CDR1 DFQATT and CDR2 SNEGSKA are derived from the germline V gene (reference sequence). The CDR3, cysteine through phenylalanine, is 16 amino acids long. The sequence is cut down to CDR3 DNA, 48 bases in frame from base 1.